This T cell receptor (beta chain) was found in a study of T cells after posttransplantation cyclophosphamide. This clone was seen more than once but under ten times. Treatment was busulfan-fludarabine conditioning, a marrow graft, and cyclophosphamide on days +3 and +4. Profiled with immunoSEQ multiplex PCR; TCRdb holds only in-frame clones, not every one. The sample yields about 22,000 clones, about 86% seen once. The CDR3 runs 15 residues. The J segment lost 1 base and the V segment lost 0 bases, leaving 3 bases of the junction unmatched. The V gene's germline CDR1 is SGHRS and CDR2 YFSETQ. This sequence was found in a female patient aged 30 to 40 who received an allogeneic stem cell transplant from an unrelated donor, was CMV-positive, and had no GVHD. The graft donor may have contributed some T cells. Sequencing was performed on PBMCs, taken after allogeneic stem cell transplant with posttransplant cyclophosphamide. V gene TRBV5-1 combines with J gene TRBJ2-5; 7 bases are shared with TRBD2. CDR3 coding DNA: TGCGCCAGCAGCTTGGGAAGCGGGGTCCAAGAGACCCAGTACTTC. This encodes CASSLGSGVQETQYF.